Following are 13 T cell receptor beta chains from one sample sequenced in a study of blood T cells in healthy people across ages. It was with a sample-barcoded 5' primer and a J-beta primer mix that a second PCR of roughly 7 to 12 cycles was run. TCRdb reprocessed the 5' RACE reads via MiXCR and lists one record per CDR3 protein. Here the sample spans about 290,000 distinct CDR3 sequences, about 25% being singletons. The sequencing sample was made of blood. Source of these receptors: a woman in her 70s in good health.

The rearrangement links TRBV20-1 to TRBJ2-5; D remains unclear. The J call may be wrong; the DNA end is better matched by TRBJ2-1. The CDR3 is made up of 13 amino acids. Germline CDR1 reads DFQATT; CDR2 reads SNEGSKA (reference sequence). The chain's CDR3 is CSVYLSSRNEQFF. The CDR3 DNA reads TGCAGTGTATATTTGAGTAGTAGGAATGAGCAGTTCTTC.

In regard to this clonotype: Its ends do not fully match the called genes, so a read error is possible. The V call is TRBV13, the J call TRBJ2-2, with 10 bases fitting TRBD2. The CDR3 totals 15 residues. Germline V gene sequence: CDR1 PRHDT, CDR2 FYEKMQ (reference sequence). CDR3: CASSYGLAVTGELFF. Written as DNA, the CDR3 is TGCGCCAGCAGCTACGGACTAGCGGTCACCGGGGAGCTGTTTTTT. Based on the CDR3 plus reference TRBV13 and TRBJ2-2, the full variable domain is AAGVIQSPRHLIKEKRETATLKCYPIPRHDTVYWYQQGPGQDPQFLISFYEKMQSDKGSIPDRFSAQQFSDYHSELNMSSLELGDSALYFCASSYGLAVTGELFFGEGSRLTVL.

V is TRBV7-9 and J is TRBJ2-7; D is tentatively TRBD1 or TRBD2 (6 bases each). V shed 1 base and J shed 6 bases, with 13 bases lying between them. Germline V gene data show CDR1 as SEHNR and CDR2 as FQNEAQ (reference sequence). This CDR3 spans 14 amino acids. In DNA, the CDR3 is TGTGCCAGCAGCTTAGAAGAGGGGGGCTCCGAGCAGTACTTC. The encoded protein is CASSLEEGGSEQYF.

The chain links TRBV20-1 to TRBJ2-7; a possible D gene is TRBD1 (5 bases). Gene TRBJ2-5 matches the end of the DNA better, so the J call may be wrong. This CDR3 has 12 amino acids. Per the germline V gene, CDR1 is DFQATT and CDR2 is SNEGSKA (reference sequence). The chain's CDR3 is CSATLGAETQYF. The CDR3 bases are TGCAGTGCTACTTTAGGGGCGGAGACCCAGTACTTC.

Comments on this clonotype: An end of the junction differs from the germline gene, which may be a read error. The chain has TRBV6-1 and TRBJ1-3, with 8 bases lining up with TRBD1. This CDR3 spans 15 amino acids. Germline loops: CDR1 MNHNS, CDR2 SASEGT. The CDR3 coding sequence is TGTGCCAGCAGGACCGGACAGGGAACTGGAAACACCGTATATTTT. The encoded protein is CASRTGQGTGNTVYF.

This clonotype was detected only a few times. The CDR3 protein is CASSRTGTGVYEQYF. The CDR3 DNA follows: TGTGCCAGCAGTCGTACCGGGACAGGGGTTTACGAGCAGTACTTC. V and J are TRBV6-5 and TRBJ2-7, with 10 bases matching TRBD1. Germline V gene lookup returns CDR1 MNHEY and CDR2 SVGAGI. The CDR3 spans 15 residues. Losses at the gene ends were 5 bases for V and 4 bases for J; bases not matched to a gene: 8.

V usage is TRBV20-1 and J usage is TRBJ1-2, with 7 positions matching TRBD1. CDR1 is DFQATT, CDR2 SNEGSKA, per germline (reference sequence). The CDR3 loop spans 14 amino acids. The V and J ends lost 3 bases and 8 bases, in that order; junction bases with no gene match: 12. CDR3 sequence (DNA): TGCAGTGCTAGGTCAGGAAACAGGGGAATCGGCTACACCTTC. It codes for CSARSGNRGIGYTF.

This clonotype was counted ten times or more. The CDR3: CASTLGVEETQYF. The CDR3 DNA follows: TGTGCCAGCACCCTAGGGGTCGAAGAGACCCAGTACTTC. V usage is TRBV12-3 or TRBV12-4 and J usage is TRBJ2-5; D may be TRBD1 (5 bases). The CDR3 is 13 amino acids. V gave up 7 bases and J gave up 3 bases, with 12 bases separating them.

This clonotype was counted between two and nine times. The chain is built from TRBV5-1 and TRBJ2-1; 9 nucleotides match TRBD2. Germline V gene data show CDR1 as SGHRS and CDR2 as YFSETQ. V trimming: 4 bases; J trimming: 4 bases; junction bases outside the gene matches: 6. The CDR3 sequence is 15 residues long. In DNA, the CDR3 is TGCGCCAGCAGCCAGACTAGCGGTACTTACAATGAGCAGTTCTTC. Protein sequence: CASSQTSGTYNEQFF.

Remarks on this clonotype: The germline gene is not matched at one end of the junction; a read error may be the cause. CDR3 amino acids: CASSPSRGVQETQYF. The CDR3 DNA follows: TGTGCTAGCAGCCCTAGCAGAGGCGTCCAAGAGACCCAGTACTTC. The rearrangement links TRBV7-7 to TRBJ2-5; D is possibly TRBD2 (5 bases). Germline loops: CDR1 SSHAT, CDR2 FNYEAQ (reference sequence). The length of the CDR3 is 15 residues.

This chain connects TRBV6-6 to TRBJ2-2; D possibly corresponds to TRBD1 (6 bases). The CDR3 is made up of 14 amino acids. Germline assignment: CDR1 MNHNY and CDR2 SVGAGI (reference sequence). Trimming shortened V by 7 bases and J by 5 bases, and 14 bases separated the two germline ends. CDR3 region: CASTSSRGTGELFF. As DNA, the CDR3 is TGTGCCAGCACCTCTAGTAGGGGGACCGGGGAGCTGTTTTTT.

This chain uses TRBV10-3 with TRBJ2-4, with D tentatively TRBD1 or TRBD2 (6 bases each). The CDR3 contains 18 residues. V lost 0 bases and J 0 bases, leaving 15 bases between the germline ends. Germline values: CDR1 ENHRY, CDR2 SYGVKD. The CDR3: CAISESRGDFLAKNIQYF. The CDR3 nucleotides are TGTGCCATCAGTGAGTCGAGGGGGGACTTCCTAGCCAAAAACATTCAGTACTTC.

The CDR3 loop reads CASSGTGTGRGETQYF. The CDR3 DNA sequence: TGTGCCAGCAGTGGGACGGGGACCGGCCGGGGAGAGACCCAGTACTTC. The chain is built from TRBV6-1 and TRBJ2-5; D is tentatively TRBD1 or TRBD2 (5 bases each). The CDR3 runs 16 residues. The ends were cut back, 4 bases at V and 4 bases at J, with 19 bases in the middle. Germline V gene sequence: CDR1 MNHNS, CDR2 SASEGT.